This T cell receptor beta chain appears in the sequencing data of a study of T cells after yellow fever vaccination. TCRdb re-called the 5' RACE reads through MiXCR, storing one row per CDR3 protein. The profile shows 250,000 to 300,000 distinct CDR3 sequences, roughly 4.8% of them singletons. The input for sequencing was CD4+ T cells sorted from PBMCs, taken on the day of the yellow fever booster vaccination. The TCR comes from a man between 18 and 35 years old who received the YFV17D yellow fever vaccine.

Here the CDR3 reads CASSPGQGSNNEQFF. The DNA for the CDR3 is TGTGCCAGCAGCCCGGGACAGGGGTCGAATAATGAGCAGTTCTTC. This chain joins TRBV7-2 and TRBJ2-1; 10 bases fit TRBD1. The V gene end was trimmed by 5 bases and the J gene end by 7 bases; junction bases not matched to a gene: 8. The V gene's germline CDR1 is SGHTA and CDR2 FQGNSA. The CDR3 spans 15 residues.